The 10 T cell receptor beta chains presented below share a single source sample, sequenced in a study of cytomegalovirus exposure and HLA in healthy donors. PCR amplification relied on 60 Vbeta primers (plus 13 Jbeta primers). Libraries were prepared by immunoSEQ multiplex PCR; TCRdb keeps only in-frame clonotypes and omits some of them. The sample yields more than 90,000 clones, roughly 76% seen once. The sequenced material came from PBMCs. These receptors were taken from a man aged 50-59 years in good health and CMV-seropositive.

As DNA, the CDR3 is TGTGCCAGCAGCTTTACTAACGGGGTCTATGGCTACACCTTC. This translates into CASSFTNGVYGYTF. The V call is TRBV5-6, the J call TRBJ1-2, with D uncertain. The germline V gene has CDR1 SGHDT and CDR2 YYEEEE. Trimming removed 2 bases at V and 4 bases at J, with 12 bases between. This CDR3 is built from 14 residues. Full variable domain (outside the CDR3, taken from reference TRBV5-6 and TRBJ1-2): DAGVTQSPTHLIKTRGQQVTLRCSPKSGHDTVSWYQQALGQGPQFIFQYYEEEERQRGNFPDRFSGHQFPNYSSELNVNALLLGDSALYLCASSFTNGVYGYTFGSGTRLTVV.

This chain links TRBV5-3 with TRBJ1-2, with 8 bases identical to TRBD1. TRBV5-3 is an open reading frame whose function is uncertain. CDR3 length: 14 amino acids. V lost 4 bases, J lost 3 bases, and 5 bases stayed unmatched. CDR3 loop: CARSPGQVYYGYTF. Here the CDR3 DNA reads TGTGCCAGAAGCCCGGGACAGGTTTACTATGGCTACACCTTC.

This chain links TRBV7-6 with TRBJ2-3, with 8 positions matching TRBD2. The CDR3 spans 15 residues. V shed 8 bases and J 1 base; nucleotides not matched to a gene: 8. CDR1 is SGHVS, CDR2 FNYEAQ, per germline. Here the CDR3 DNA reads TGTGCCAGCCGGCAGCGGGAGATTCGCACAGATACGCAGTATTTT. Translated, it gives CASRQREIRTDTQYF.

The sample holds a few counts of this clone. This chain links TRBV7-2 with TRBJ2-1; 7 bases map to TRBD1. The length of the CDR3 is 14 residues. After removal of 9 bases from V and 7 bases from J, the junction contained 12 bases not matched to a gene. Germline assignment: CDR1 SGHTA and CDR2 FQGNSA. DNA of the CDR3: TGTGCCAGTGCCCCCCAGGACAGGTCAAATGAGCAGTTCTTC. It is translated as CASAPQDRSNEQFF. The complete variable domain, with remaining parts taken from reference TRBV7-2 and TRBJ2-1, reads GAGVSQSPSNKVTEKGKDVELRCDPISGHTALYWYRQSLGQGLEFLIYFQGNSAPDKSGLPSDRFSAERTGGSVSTLTIQRTQQEDSAVYLCASAPQDRSNEQFFGPGTRLTVL.

This chain connects TRBV20-1 to TRBJ2-1; 7 bases agree with TRBD1. The CDR3 contains 11 residues. Trimming removed 5 bases from V and 7 bases from J; junction bases left unmatched: 2. Germline V lookup: CDR1 DFQATT, CDR2 SNEGSKA (reference sequence). CDR3 nucleotide sequence: TGCAGTGCTCGACAGGGAAATGAGCAGTTCTTC. Protein sequence: CSARQGNEQFF.

The CDR3 reads CASSNRDRGLKGTDTQYF. In nucleotides, the CDR3 is TGTGCCAGCAGCAACCGGGACAGGGGGCTCAAGGGGACAGATACGCAGTATTTT. The rearrangement uses TRBV27 and TRBJ2-3; 12 bases map to TRBD1. The germline gives CDR1 MNHEY, CDR2 SMNVEV (reference sequence). J lost 3 bases, V lost 6 bases, and 13 bases had no gene match. This CDR3 contains 18 residues.

The chain links TRBV4-1 to TRBJ2-1, with 9 bases fitting TRBD1. V was clipped by 5 bases and J by 2 bases; unmatched bases: 4. CDR1 and CDR2 (germline): MGHRA, YSYEKL. The CDR3 length is 15 residues. CDR3 sequence reads: CASSFRTGAYNEQFF. CDR3 nucleotide sequence: TGCGCCAGCAGCTTTCGGACAGGGGCCTACAATGAGCAGTTCTTC.

Only a few counts were recorded for this clone. The chain recombines TRBV9 with TRBJ2-5; D may be TRBD2 (7 bases). The CDR3 extends over 15 amino acids. The V gene lost 0 bases and the J gene lost 4 bases, with 13 bases spanning the gap. Looked up from germline, CDR1 is SGDLS and CDR2 is YYNGEE. For the CDR3, the DNA is TGTGCCAGCAGCGTAGGGAGGGGGGGCGTAGAGACCCAGTACTTC. It translates to CASSVGRGGVETQYF.

The CDR3 loop reads CASSLDTLSETQYF. In DNA, the CDR3 is TGTGCCAGCAGCTTGGATACCCTAAGCGAGACCCAGTACTTC. V usage is TRBV5-5 and J usage is TRBJ2-5; D is ambiguous. The length of the CDR3 is 14 residues. Trimming cost V 0 bases and J 5 bases, with 11 bases left between them. Germline V gene lookup returns CDR1 SGHKS and CDR2 YYEKEE (reference sequence).

V gene TRBV19 combines with J gene TRBJ2-7; the D gene is possibly TRBD2 (7 bases). In germline, CDR1 is LNHDA, CDR2 SQIVND (reference sequence). Trimming pared 5 bases from V and 3 bases from J, leaving 17 bases between. The CDR3 spans 15 residues. In DNA, the CDR3 is TGTGCCAGTAGTGCCCTAGGGGGGGATCTCTACGAGCAGTACTTC. Translating it yields CASSALGGDLYEQYF.